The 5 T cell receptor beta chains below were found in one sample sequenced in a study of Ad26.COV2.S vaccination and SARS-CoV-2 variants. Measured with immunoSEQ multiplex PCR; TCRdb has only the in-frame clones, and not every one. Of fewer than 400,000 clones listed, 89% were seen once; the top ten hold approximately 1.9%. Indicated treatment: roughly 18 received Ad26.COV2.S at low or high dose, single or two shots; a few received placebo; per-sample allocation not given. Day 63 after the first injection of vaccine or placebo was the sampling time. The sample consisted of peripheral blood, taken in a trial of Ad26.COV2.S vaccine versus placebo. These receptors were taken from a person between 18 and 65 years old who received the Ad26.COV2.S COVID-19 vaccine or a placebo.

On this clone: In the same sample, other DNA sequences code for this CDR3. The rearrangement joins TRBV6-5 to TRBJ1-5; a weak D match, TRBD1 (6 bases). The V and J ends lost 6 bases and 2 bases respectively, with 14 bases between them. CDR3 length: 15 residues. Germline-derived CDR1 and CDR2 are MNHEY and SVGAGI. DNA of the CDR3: TGTGCCAGCAGCCGGAACAGGGTGGGCAATCAGCCCCAGCATTTT. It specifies CASSRNRVGNQPQHF.

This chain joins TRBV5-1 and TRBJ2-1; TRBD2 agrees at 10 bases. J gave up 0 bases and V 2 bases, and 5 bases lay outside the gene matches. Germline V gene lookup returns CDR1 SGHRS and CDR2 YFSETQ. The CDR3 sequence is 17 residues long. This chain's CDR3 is CASSFGLAVSSYNEQFF. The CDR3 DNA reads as TGCGCCAGCAGCTTCGGACTAGCGGTCAGCTCCTACAATGAGCAGTTCTTC. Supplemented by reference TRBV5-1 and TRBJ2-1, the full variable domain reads KAGVTQTPRYLIKTRGQQVTLSCSPISGHRSVSWYQQTPGQGLQFLFEYFSETQRNKGNFPGRFSGRQFSNSRSEMNVSTLELGDSALYLCASSFGLAVSSYNEQFFGPGTRLTVL.

The chain's CDR3 is CASSRDRANQPQHF. The CDR3 coding sequence is TGCGCCAGCAGCCGGGACAGGGCCAATCAGCCCCAGCATTTT. This rearrangement joins TRBV4-1 to TRBJ1-5, with TRBD1 matching over 9 bases. CDR1 and CDR2 from the germline V gene are MGHRA and YSYEKL. The CDR3 extends over 14 amino acids. Unmatched junction bases numbered 1, after V lost 4 bases and J lost 3 bases.

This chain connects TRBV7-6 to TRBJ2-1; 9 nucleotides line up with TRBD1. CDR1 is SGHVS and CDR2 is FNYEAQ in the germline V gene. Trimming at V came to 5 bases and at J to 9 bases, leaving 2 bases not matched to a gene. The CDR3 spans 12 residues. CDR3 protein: CASSPDRGEQFF. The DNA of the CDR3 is TGTGCCAGCAGCCCGGACAGGGGTGAGCAGTTCTTC. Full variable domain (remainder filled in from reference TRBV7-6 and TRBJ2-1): GAGVSQSPRYKVTKRGQDVALRCDPISGHVSLYWYRQALGQGPEFLTYFNYEAQQDKSGLPNDRFSAERPEGSISTLTIQRTEQRDSAMYRCASSPDRGEQFFGPGTRLTVL.

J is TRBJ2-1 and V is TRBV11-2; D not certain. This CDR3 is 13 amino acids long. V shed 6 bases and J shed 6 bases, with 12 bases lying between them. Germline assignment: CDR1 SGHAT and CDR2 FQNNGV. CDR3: CASRRLGINEQFF. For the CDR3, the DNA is TGTGCCAGCAGACGACTGGGAATCAATGAGCAGTTCTTC. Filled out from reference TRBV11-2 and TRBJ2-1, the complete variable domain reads EAGVAQSPRYKIIEKRQSVAFWCNPISGHATLYWYQQILGQGPKLLIQFQNNGVVDDSQLPKDRFSAERLKGVDSTLKIQPAKLEDSAVYLCASRRLGINEQFFGPGTRLTVL.